What follows is one T cell receptor beta chain and its context. This table comes from immunoSEQ multiplex PCR, and its TCRdb copy is limited to in-frame clones, with some not included. This sample has approximately 210,000 clones, with roughly 90% found just once. The sample belongs to a study of blood T cell repertoires in COVID-19. Looking at the study overall: From the United States, Italy and Spain came samples of acute and convalescent COVID-19.

Per the germline V gene, CDR1 is SEHNR and CDR2 is FQNEAQ (reference sequence). The V and J ends lost 5 bases and 3 bases respectively, with 10 bases between them. The CDR3 contains 13 residues. V and J are TRBV7-9 and TRBJ1-1; D call uncertain. Material for sequencing was PBMCs or T cells enriched from blood (not recorded which). This clonotype was sampled from a young woman who had recovered from COVID-19. In nucleotides, the CDR3 is TGTGCCAGCAGCCCCCCCGGGGACACTGAAGCTTTCTTT. The encoded protein is CASSPPGDTEAFF.